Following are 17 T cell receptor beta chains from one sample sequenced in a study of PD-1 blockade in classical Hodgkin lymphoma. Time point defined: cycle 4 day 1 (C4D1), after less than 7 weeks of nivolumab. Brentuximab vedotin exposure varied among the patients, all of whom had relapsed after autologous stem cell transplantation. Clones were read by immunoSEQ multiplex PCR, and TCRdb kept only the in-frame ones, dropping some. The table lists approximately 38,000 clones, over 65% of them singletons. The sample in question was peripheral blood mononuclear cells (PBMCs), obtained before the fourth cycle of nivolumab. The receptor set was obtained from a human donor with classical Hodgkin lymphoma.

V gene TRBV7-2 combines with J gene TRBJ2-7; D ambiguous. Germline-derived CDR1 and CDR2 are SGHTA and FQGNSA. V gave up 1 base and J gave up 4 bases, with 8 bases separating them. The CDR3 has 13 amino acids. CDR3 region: CASSLDPRYEQYF. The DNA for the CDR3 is TGTGCCAGCAGCTTAGACCCCCGTTACGAGCAGTACTTC. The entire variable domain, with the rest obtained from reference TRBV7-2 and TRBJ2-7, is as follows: GAGVSQSPSNKVTEKGKDVELRCDPISGHTALYWYRQSLGQGLEFLIYFQGNSAPDKSGLPSDRFSAERTGGSVSTLTIQRTQQEDSAVYLCASSLDPRYEQYFGPGTRLTVT.

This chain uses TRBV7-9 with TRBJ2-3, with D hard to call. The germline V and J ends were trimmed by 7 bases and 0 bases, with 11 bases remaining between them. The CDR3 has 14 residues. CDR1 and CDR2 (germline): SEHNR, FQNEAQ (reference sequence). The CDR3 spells CASTFFPSTDTQYF. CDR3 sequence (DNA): TGTGCCAGCACCTTCTTCCCTAGCACAGATACGCAGTATTTT.

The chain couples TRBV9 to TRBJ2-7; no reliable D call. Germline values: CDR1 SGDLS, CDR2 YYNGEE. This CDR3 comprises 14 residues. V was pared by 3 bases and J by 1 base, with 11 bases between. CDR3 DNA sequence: TGTGCCAGCAGCGCGAGAGTCGGGTCCTACGAGCAGTACTTC. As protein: CASSARVGSYEQYF.

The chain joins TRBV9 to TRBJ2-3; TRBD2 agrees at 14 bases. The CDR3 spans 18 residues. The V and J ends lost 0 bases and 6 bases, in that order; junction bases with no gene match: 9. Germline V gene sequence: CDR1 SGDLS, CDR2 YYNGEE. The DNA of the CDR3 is TGTGCCAGCAGCGTAGAGGGGACTAGCGGGGGATTAGACGATACGCAGTATTTT. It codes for CASSVEGTSGGLDDTQYF.

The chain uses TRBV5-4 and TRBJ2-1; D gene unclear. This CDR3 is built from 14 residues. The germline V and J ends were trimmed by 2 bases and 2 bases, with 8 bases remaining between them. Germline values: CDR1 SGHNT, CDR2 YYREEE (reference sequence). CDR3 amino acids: CASSLFKPYNEQFF. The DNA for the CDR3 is TGTGCCAGCAGCTTATTTAAGCCCTACAATGAGCAGTTCTTC.

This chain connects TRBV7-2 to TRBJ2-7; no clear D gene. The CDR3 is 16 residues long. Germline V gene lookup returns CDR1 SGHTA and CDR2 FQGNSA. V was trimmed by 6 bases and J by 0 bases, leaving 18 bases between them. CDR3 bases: TGTGCCAGCAGTTATACCCCTATGCCATTCTCCTACGAGCAGTACTTC. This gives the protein CASSYTPMPFSYEQYF.

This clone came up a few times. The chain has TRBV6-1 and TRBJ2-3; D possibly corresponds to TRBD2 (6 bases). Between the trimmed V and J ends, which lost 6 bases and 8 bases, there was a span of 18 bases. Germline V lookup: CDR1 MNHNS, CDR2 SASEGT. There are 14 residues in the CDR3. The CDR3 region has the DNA TGTGCCAGCAGCTCGATAGCGGAGTGGGTTACGCAGTATTTT. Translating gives CASSSIAEWVTQYF.

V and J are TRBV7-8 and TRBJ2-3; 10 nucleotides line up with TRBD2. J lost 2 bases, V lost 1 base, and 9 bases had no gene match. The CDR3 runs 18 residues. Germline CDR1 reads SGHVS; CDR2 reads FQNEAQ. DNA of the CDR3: TGTGCCAGCAGCTTAGTAAGCGGGGGGGCGTATAACACAGATACGCAGTATTTT. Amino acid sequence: CASSLVSGGAYNTDTQYF.

The CDR3 spells CASSEWGSSYEQYF. The CDR3 bases are TGTGCCAGCAGTGAATGGGGGAGCTCCTACGAGCAGTACTTC. This chain links TRBV6-1 with TRBJ2-7; D may be TRBD1 or TRBD2 (5 bases each). The germline gives CDR1 MNHNS, CDR2 SASEGT. The CDR3 totals 14 residues. V lost 2 bases and J 0 bases, leaving 8 bases between the germline ends.

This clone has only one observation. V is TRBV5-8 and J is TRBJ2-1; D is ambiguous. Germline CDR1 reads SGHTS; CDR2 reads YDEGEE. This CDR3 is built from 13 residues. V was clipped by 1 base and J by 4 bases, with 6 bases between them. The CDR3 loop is CASSLYAYNEQFF. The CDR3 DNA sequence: TGTGCCAGCAGCTTGTACGCTTACAATGAGCAGTTCTTC.

CDR3 residues: CAWSIPAGIDTGELFF. In nucleotides, the CDR3 is TGTGCCTGGAGTATACCCGCCGGGATAGACACCGGGGAGCTGTTTTTT. J is TRBJ2-2 and V is TRBV30, with a weak D call TRBD2 (5 bases). The CDR3 contains 16 residues. Between the trimmed V and J ends, which lost 2 bases and 3 bases, there was a span of 16 bases. The germline CDR1 and CDR2 sequences are GTSNPN and SVGIG (reference sequence).

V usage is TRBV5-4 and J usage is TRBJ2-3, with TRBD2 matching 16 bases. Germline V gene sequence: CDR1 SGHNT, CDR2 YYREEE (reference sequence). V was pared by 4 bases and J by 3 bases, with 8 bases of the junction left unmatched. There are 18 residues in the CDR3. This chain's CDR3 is CASSPTPGLAGGTDTQYF. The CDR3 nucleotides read TGTGCCAGCAGCCCGACCCCGGGACTAGCGGGGGGGACAGATACGCAGTATTTT.

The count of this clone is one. The CDR3 loop reads CASSVSEYQETQYF. DNA for the CDR3: TGCGCCAGCAGCGTTAGCGAGTACCAAGAGACCCAGTACTTC. The chain employs TRBV23-1 and TRBJ2-5; possible D gene TRBD2, 5 bases. TRBV23-1 qualifies as an ORF whose function is uncertain. The CDR3 runs 14 residues. Trimming removed 6 bases at V and 0 bases at J, with 11 bases between.

CDR3 nucleotides: TGTGCCATCAGTGAGTTACAGGTGGGCACTGAAGCTTTCTTT. Its protein product is CAISELQVGTEAFF. This sequence joins TRBV10-3 and TRBJ1-1, with a tentative D call TRBD1 (5 bases). Germline V gene sequence: CDR1 ENHRY, CDR2 SYGVKD. V lost 1 base to trimming and J lost 4 bases, with 10 bases between them. This CDR3 region has 14 residues.

In DNA, the CDR3 is TGTGCCAGCAGCCACCTCAGTGAGCGGGGGGGACAAGAGACCCAGTACTTC. Encoded protein: CASSHLSERGGQETQYF. This rearrangement joins TRBV7-2 to TRBJ2-5; 10 nucleotides line up with TRBD2. V trimming: 5 bases; J trimming: 2 bases; junction bases outside the gene matches: 11. Germline lookup yields CDR1 SGHTA and CDR2 FQGNSA. This CDR3 comprises 17 residues.

Here the CDR3 DNA reads TGTGCCAGCAGTAGCGGGGGGCGGGAGACCCAGTACTTC. It encodes CASSSGGRETQYF. The chain recombines TRBV2 with TRBJ2-5; 9 nucleotides agree with TRBD2. The CDR3 is 13 residues long. The V gene end was trimmed by 5 bases and the J gene end by 5 bases; junction bases not matched to a gene: 3. The germline V gene has CDR1 SNHLY and CDR2 FYNNEI.

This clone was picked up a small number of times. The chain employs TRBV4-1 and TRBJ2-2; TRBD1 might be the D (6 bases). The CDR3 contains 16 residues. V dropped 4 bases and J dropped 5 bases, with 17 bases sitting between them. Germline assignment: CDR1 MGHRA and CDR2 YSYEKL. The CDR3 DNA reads TGCGCCAGCAGCCCTTACGTGGGGGCTGGGACCGGGGAGCTGTTTTTT. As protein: CASSPYVGAGTGELFF.